The 23 T cell receptor beta chains listed next were all sequenced from one sample in a study of cytomegalovirus exposure and HLA in healthy donors. The PCR was carried out with 60 Vbeta primers and 13 Jbeta primers. Only in-frame clones appear in the TCRdb table, and some are missing; sequencing was by immunoSEQ multiplex PCR. The profile shows about 140,000 clones, approximately 88% of them singletons. Input material: PBMCs. These receptors came from a woman between 40 and 50 years old in good health and CMV-seronegative.

The rearrangement links TRBV6-5 to TRBJ2-1; 9 positions match TRBD2. The CDR3 has 15 amino acids. The V and J ends lost 7 bases and 9 bases, in that order; junction bases with no gene match: 13. Looked up from germline, CDR1 is MNHEY and CDR2 is SVGAGI. The CDR3 sequence is CASTNPSGIYAEQFF. CDR3 DNA: TGTGCCAGCACAAACCCTAGCGGGATTTATGCTGAGCAGTTCTTC.

The J gene is TRBJ2-7, the V gene TRBV5-4, with TRBD2 identical over 8 bases. This CDR3 is built from 14 residues. The V segment lost 4 bases and the J segment 3 bases; nucleotides outside the gene matches: 6. Germline V gene data show CDR1 as SGHNT and CDR2 as YYREEE (reference sequence). The CDR3 sequence: CASSPTSDSYEQYF. CDR3 DNA sequence: TGTGCCAGCAGCCCGACTAGCGACAGCTACGAGCAGTACTTC. The full variable domain, its missing parts supplied by reference TRBV5-4 and TRBJ2-7, is ETGVTQSPTHLIKTRGQQVTLRCSSQSGHNTVSWYQQALGQGPQFIFQYYREEENGRGNFPPRFSGLQFPNYSSELNVNALELDDSALYLCASSPTSDSYEQYFGPGTRLTVT.

The chain couples TRBV5-1 to TRBJ2-1; TRBD2 matches at 12 bases. Germline V gene lookup returns CDR1 SGHRS and CDR2 YFSETQ. The V segment lost 5 bases and the J segment 8 bases; nucleotides outside the gene matches: 11. The CDR3 extends over 16 amino acids. The CDR3 reads CASSYSSGRALDEQFF. DNA of the CDR3: TGCGCCAGCAGTTATTCTAGCGGGAGGGCCTTGGATGAGCAGTTCTTC.

This chain connects TRBV5-1 to TRBJ2-2; maybe TRBD2 (6 bases). Germline V CDR1 and CDR2: SGHRS, YFSETQ. The CDR3 length is 16 residues. V was cut by 1 base and J by 2 bases, with 12 bases left in between. Here the CDR3 reads CASSLISGTNTGELFF. The CDR3 DNA reads TGCGCCAGCAGCTTGATTAGCGGAACTAACACCGGGGAGCTGTTTTTT.

Concerning this clone: A junction end diverges from the germline sequence, so it may reflect a read error. The chain couples TRBV7-9 to TRBJ2-1; 8 bases agree with TRBD2. Looked up from germline, CDR1 is SEHNR and CDR2 is FQNEAQ (reference sequence). The CDR3 runs 15 residues. As DNA, the CDR3 is TGTTCCAGCAGCGCCGGGACTAGATTTTTGGGTGAGCAGTTCTTC. Its translation: CSSSAGTRFLGEQFF.

Comment on this clone: At one boundary the junction diverges from the germline segment, which might be a read error. The rearrangement uses TRBV10-3 and TRBJ2-5, with 11 bases fitting TRBD1. Germline assignment: CDR1 ENHRY and CDR2 SYGVKD. The CDR3 has 13 residues. The CDR3 loop reads CASDRGHGETQHF. The CDR3 coding sequence is TGTGCCTCGGACAGGGGGCACGGAGAGACCCAGCACTTC.

The chain carries TRBV7-3 and TRBJ2-1; 9 positions match TRBD2. V was clipped by 5 bases and J by 4 bases; unmatched bases: 6. CDR3 length equals 15 residues. The germline V gene has CDR1 SGHTA and CDR2 FQGTGA. The DNA for the CDR3 is TGTGCCAGCAGCCTCAGCGGGAGGCTTTACAATGAGCAGTTCTTC. Residues: CASSLSGRLYNEQFF.

The genes are TRBV10-3 and TRBJ2-7; D unresolved. The germline gives CDR1 ENHRY, CDR2 SYGVKD. Trimming left V 0 bases short and J 0 bases short, with 9 bases between. This CDR3 is 15 amino acids long. CDR3 nucleotide sequence: TGTGCCATCAGTGAGTCTCAGGTAATCTCCTACGAGCAGTACTTC. Translating gives CAISESQVISYEQYF.

The chain uses TRBV7-2 and TRBJ1-4, with D uncertain. Germline V CDR1 and CDR2: SGHTA, FQGNSA. Deletions cut 5 bases from V and 6 bases from J, with 13 bases between. The CDR3 sequence is 14 residues long. Here the CDR3 reads CASSPRAADEKLFF. The CDR3 DNA reads as TGTGCCAGCAGCCCGAGGGCGGCAGATGAAAAACTGTTTTTT.

This clone appeared a single time. The chain combines TRBV30 with TRBJ1-2, with 7 bases that match TRBD1. V was clipped by 0 bases and J by 4 bases; unmatched bases: 5. CDR1 is GTSNPN and CDR2 is SVGIG in the germline V gene (reference sequence). The CDR3 spans 14 residues. CDR3 sequence reads: CAWSVGGQIYGYTF. DNA of the CDR3: TGTGCCTGGAGTGTAGGGGGACAGATCTATGGCTACACCTTC.

V is TRBV7-8 and J is TRBJ2-3, with 8 nucleotides matching TRBD2. Germline CDR1 SGHVS, CDR2 FQNEAQ. This CDR3 is built from 15 residues. V trimming: 7 bases; J trimming: 4 bases; junction bases outside the gene matches: 10. CDR3 region: CASIPFGTSSDTQYF. The DNA of the CDR3 is TGTGCCAGCATCCCCTTTGGGACTAGTTCAGATACGCAGTATTTT.

A single count supports this clone. The chain employs TRBV7-9 and TRBJ2-3; D possibly corresponds to TRBD2 (6 bases). Germline lookup yields CDR1 SEHNR and CDR2 FQNEAQ (reference sequence). Trimming pared 3 bases from V and 5 bases from J, leaving 15 bases between. CDR3 size: 15 residues. The CDR3 is CASSFQTSFGDTQYF. As DNA, the CDR3 is TGTGCCAGCAGCTTTCAGACTAGTTTTGGAGATACGCAGTATTTT.

The genes are TRBV7-9 and TRBJ2-3, with 9 positions matching TRBD1. The germline gives CDR1 SEHNR, CDR2 FQNEAQ (reference sequence). CDR3 length: 16 residues. With V trimmed by 3 bases and J by 4 bases, 8 bases remained unmatched. CDR3 loop: CASSFSGTGSADTQYF. The CDR3 DNA reads TGTGCCAGCAGCTTCTCCGGGACAGGGTCCGCAGATACGCAGTATTTT.

The J gene is TRBJ2-5, the V gene TRBV5-4, with TRBD2 matching over 8 bases. The CDR3 is 13 residues long. CDR1 and CDR2 from the germline V gene are SGHNT and YYREEE (reference sequence). V was pared by 5 bases and J by 5 bases, with 5 bases of the junction left unmatched. The CDR3 DNA reads TGTGCCAGCAGGGCCGGGACTAGTGAGACCCAGTACTTC. Protein: CASRAGTSETQYF.

The gene calls are TRBV5-1 and TRBJ1-4, with TRBD1 matching 7 bases. There are 15 residues in the CDR3. Germline V gives CDR1 SGHRS, CDR2 YFSETQ. J was trimmed by 8 bases and V by 0 bases; bases with no gene match: 7. CDR3 protein: CASSLEDRATEKLFF. DNA of the CDR3: TGCGCCAGCAGCTTGGAAGACAGGGCAACCGAAAAACTGTTTTTT. The whole variable domain, remainder taken from reference TRBV5-1 and TRBJ1-4, is KAGVTQTPRYLIKTRGQQVTLSCSPISGHRSVSWYQQTPGQGLQFLFEYFSETQRNKGNFPGRFSGRQFSNSRSEMNVSTLELGDSALYLCASSLEDRATEKLFFGSGTQLSVL.

V is TRBV28 and J is TRBJ1-5; D remains unclear. Trimming removed 6 bases at V and 3 bases at J, with 15 bases between. Germline CDR1 MDHEN, CDR2 SYDVKM. The CDR3 loop spans 15 amino acids. The CDR3 spells CASRPTDGFNQPQHF. The CDR3 DNA reads TGTGCCAGCAGACCAACAGACGGATTCAATCAGCCCCAGCATTTT.

This clone was seen only once. V usage is TRBV21-1 and J usage is TRBJ2-1; the table's D call of TRBD2 was not tested on the DNA. TRBV21-1 is flagged as a pseudogene. The CDR3 consists of 14 residues. As DNA, the CDR3 is TGTGCCAGCAGCACAAAAGCCTCCTACAATGAGCAGTTCTTC. Encoded protein: CASSTKASYNEQFF.

The chain uses TRBV29-1 and TRBJ2-7, with D uncertain. The length of the CDR3 is 12 residues. From germline, CDR1 is SQVTM and CDR2 ANQGSEA. Deletions cut 7 bases from V and 0 bases from J, with 10 bases between. The CDR3: CSARHSSYEQYF. The CDR3 DNA sequence: TGCAGCGCACGACATAGCTCCTACGAGCAGTACTTC.

This chain joins TRBV28 and TRBJ2-6; 7 nucleotides agree with TRBD2. Germline V gene sequence: CDR1 MDHEN, CDR2 SYDVKM. The trim removed 2 bases at V and 0 bases at J, leaving 4 bases unmatched. The CDR3 runs to 17 residues. The CDR3 protein is CASSLVGGSSGANVLTF. DNA for the CDR3: TGTGCCAGCAGTTTAGTTGGCGGGAGCTCTGGGGCCAACGTCCTGACTTTC.

The count of this clone is one. This sequence joins TRBV30 and TRBJ1-2; D is perhaps TRBD1 (6 bases). Germline-derived CDR1 and CDR2 are GTSNPN and SVGIG (reference sequence). Trimming stripped 5 bases from V and 9 bases from J, with 19 bases between. CDR3 size: 13 residues. As DNA, the CDR3 is TGTGCCTGGCAGACGGGGGGGGCCATACGCTACACCTTC. It encodes CAWQTGGAIRYTF.

The rearrangement joins TRBV9 to TRBJ1-1; unclear D gene. The CDR3 is 16 amino acids. The ends were cut back, 0 bases at V and 1 base at J, with 13 bases in the middle. Germline V gives CDR1 SGDLS, CDR2 YYNGEE. CDR3 DNA sequence: TGTGCCAGCAGCGTAGAGGGCGGGCAGAGGAACACTGAAGCTTTCTTT. Translating gives CASSVEGGQRNTEAFF.

This chain links TRBV11-2 with TRBJ2-3, with TRBD2 identical over 11 bases. From germline, CDR1 is SGHAT and CDR2 FQNNGV. The V gene end was trimmed by 8 bases and the J gene end by 8 bases; junction bases not matched to a gene: 9. CDR3 length: 14 amino acids. This CDR3 reads CASLGLAADTTQYF. CDR3 nucleotide sequence: TGTGCCAGCTTGGGACTAGCGGCCGATACTACGCAGTATTTT.

The rearrangement uses TRBV10-1 and TRBJ2-5; D is possibly TRBD1 (5 bases). The germline CDR1 and CDR2 sequences are WNHNN and SYGVQD (reference sequence). The CDR3 has 15 residues. Trimming shortened V by 3 bases and J by 1 base, and 12 bases separated the two germline ends. The chain's CDR3 is CASSDLPDSQETQYF. CDR3 in DNA: TGCGCCAGCAGTGATTTGCCAGACAGCCAAGAGACCCAGTACTTC.